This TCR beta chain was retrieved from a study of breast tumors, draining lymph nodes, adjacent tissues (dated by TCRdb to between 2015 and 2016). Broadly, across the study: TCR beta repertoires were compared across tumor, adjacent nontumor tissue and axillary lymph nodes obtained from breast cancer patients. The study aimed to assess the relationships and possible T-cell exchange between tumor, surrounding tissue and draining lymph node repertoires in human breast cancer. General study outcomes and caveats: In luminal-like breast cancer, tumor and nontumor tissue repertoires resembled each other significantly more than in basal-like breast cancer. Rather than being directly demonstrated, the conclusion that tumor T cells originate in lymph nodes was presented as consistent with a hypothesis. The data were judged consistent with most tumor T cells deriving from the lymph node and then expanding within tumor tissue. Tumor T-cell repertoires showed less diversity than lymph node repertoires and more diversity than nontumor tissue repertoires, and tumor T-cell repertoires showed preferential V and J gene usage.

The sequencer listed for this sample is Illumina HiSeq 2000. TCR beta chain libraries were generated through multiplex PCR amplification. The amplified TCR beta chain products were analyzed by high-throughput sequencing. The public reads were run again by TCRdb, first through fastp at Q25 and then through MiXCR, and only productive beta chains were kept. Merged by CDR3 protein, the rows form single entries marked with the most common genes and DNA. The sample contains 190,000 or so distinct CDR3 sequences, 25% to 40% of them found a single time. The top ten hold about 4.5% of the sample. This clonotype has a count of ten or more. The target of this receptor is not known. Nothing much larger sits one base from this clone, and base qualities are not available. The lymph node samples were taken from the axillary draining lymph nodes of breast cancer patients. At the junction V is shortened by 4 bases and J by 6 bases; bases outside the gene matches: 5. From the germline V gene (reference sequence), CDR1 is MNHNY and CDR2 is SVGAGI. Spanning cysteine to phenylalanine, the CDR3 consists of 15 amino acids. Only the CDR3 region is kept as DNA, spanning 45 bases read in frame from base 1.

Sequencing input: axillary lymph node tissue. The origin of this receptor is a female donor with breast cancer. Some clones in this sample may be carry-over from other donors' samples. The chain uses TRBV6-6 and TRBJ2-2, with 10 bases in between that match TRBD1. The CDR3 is CASSSRDRGPGELFF. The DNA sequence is TGTGCCAGCAGTTCACGAGACAGGGGGCCCGGGGAGCTGTTTTTT.